This TCR beta chain was recorded in a study of response to subunit inactivated influenza vaccine. The germline V and J ends were trimmed by 8 bases and 1 base, with 11 bases remaining between them. The CDR3 covers 14 residues. Germline CDR1 reads MDHEN; CDR2 reads SYDVKM. TCRdb redid the calling of the RT-PCR reads with MiXCR, one entry per CDR3 protein. The sample lists roughly 570,000 distinct CDR3 sequences; roughly 13% were seen once. This clonotype was seen more than once but under ten times. This chain joins TRBV28 and TRBJ2-2, with D perhaps TRBD2 (6 bases). The receptor was derived from a man aged 50 to 60 who received an inactivated influenza vaccine. The starting material was PBMCs from blood, obtained about 40 days after vaccination. CDR3 in DNA: TGTGCCAGCTTCGAGGAGGGGAACACCGGGGAGCTGTTTTTT. This sequence encodes CASFEEGNTGELFF. The whole variable domain, filled in from reference TRBV28 and TRBJ2-2, reads DVKVTQSSRYLVKRTGEKVFLECVQDMDHENMFWYRQDPGLGLRLIYFSYDVKMKEKGDIPEGYSVSREKKERFSLILESASTNQTSMYLCASFEEGNTGELFFGEGSRLTVL.